This is a list of T cell receptor beta chains from one sample in a study of spatial heterogeneity in lung cancer. From the 5' RACE reads, TCRdb called clonotypes with MiXCR, one entry per CDR3 protein. The sample lists more than 60,000 distinct CDR3 sequences, about 8% occurring once. Here the sequenced sample was PBMCs, taken at surgery. The origin of the receptors is a male donor with early-stage non-small cell lung cancer. Both conserved end residues are part of each CDR3. Each record gives: CDR3 DNA, CDR3 protein, J gene, V gene, D gene, clone size. D genes are given only for firm matches. The size field is filled for only some rows; it gives once, few, many or a size class.

CDR3nt: TGCAGCGTTGAGTCAGGGGGCCGCGATGAGCAGTTCTTC
CDR3aa: CSVESGGRDEQFF
j_gene: TRBJ2-1
v_gene: TRBV29-1
d_gene: TRBD1
abundance: many

CDR3nt: TGCAGTGCTAGGTTCGGAACTCAGGGGGGCCAGCCCCAGCATTTT
CDR3aa: CSARFGTQGGQPQHF
j_gene: TRBJ1-5
v_gene: TRBV20-1
d_gene: TRBD1
abundance: many

CDR3nt: TGTGCCAGCAGCCTAGACCCCGGCGGGAACTACGAGCAGTACTTC
CDR3aa: CASSLDPGGNYEQYF
j_gene: TRBJ2-7
v_gene: TRBV7-2
d_gene: .
abundance: .

CDR3nt: TGTGCCACCAGCAGAGAGGTTCCTAGCGCTACTCTCTCCTACGAGCAGTACTTC
CDR3aa: CATSREVPSATLSYEQYF
j_gene: TRBJ2-7
v_gene: TRBV15
d_gene: .
abundance: few

CDR3nt: TGTGCATCTAGGGACAGGGTCACAGATACGCAGTATTTT
CDR3aa: CASRDRVTDTQYF
j_gene: TRBJ2-3
v_gene: TRBV6-6
d_gene: TRBD1
abundance: few

CDR3nt: TGTGCCACCATCTCGGGACACGGTGAAGCTTTCTTT
CDR3aa: CATISGHGEAFF
j_gene: TRBJ1-1
v_gene: TRBV24-1
d_gene: .
abundance: .

CDR3nt: TGTGCCAGCAGTTGGGGAACCTACGAGCAGTACTTC
CDR3aa: CASSWGTYEQYF
j_gene: TRBJ2-7
v_gene: TRBV12-3/TRBV12-4
d_gene: .
abundance: .

CDR3nt: TGTGCCATCAGAAGCGGTCTGTCTGGAAACACCATATATTTT
CDR3aa: CAIRSGLSGNTIYF
j_gene: TRBJ1-3
v_gene: TRBV10-3
d_gene: .
abundance: few

CDR3nt: TGTGCCAGCAGTTTAAAGGCAGCAGGGACCCTTGGCGAGCAGTACTTC
CDR3aa: CASSLKAAGTLGEQYF
j_gene: TRBJ2-7
v_gene: TRBV27
d_gene: .
abundance: .

CDR3nt: TGCAGTGCTAGATACCCGTATGCAACTAATGAAAAACTGTTTTTT
CDR3aa: CSARYPYATNEKLFF
j_gene: TRBJ1-4
v_gene: TRBV20-1
d_gene: .
abundance: few

CDR3nt: TGCAGTGCTAGAGATATGGGTAACTCCTACGAGCAGTACTTC
CDR3aa: CSARDMGNSYEQYF
j_gene: TRBJ2-7
v_gene: TRBV20-1
d_gene: .
abundance: few

CDR3nt: TGTGCCAGCAGGGCCGGGGATGAGCAGTTCTTC
CDR3aa: CASRAGDEQFF
j_gene: TRBJ2-1
v_gene: TRBV11-2
d_gene: .
abundance: .

CDR3nt: TGTGCCAGCAGAGATAGCGGGAGTGGCACAGATACGCAGTATTTT
CDR3aa: CASRDSGSGTDTQYF
j_gene: TRBJ2-3
v_gene: TRBV6-6
d_gene: TRBD2
abundance: many

CDR3nt: TGTGCCAGCAGTTTAACCATGAACACTGAAGCTTTCTTT
CDR3aa: CASSLTMNTEAFF
j_gene: TRBJ1-1
v_gene: TRBV12-3/TRBV12-4
d_gene: .
abundance: .

CDR3nt: TGCAGTGCTAGAGATCCTGGTAGCGGTAGCACAGATACGCAGTATTTT
CDR3aa: CSARDPGSGSTDTQYF
j_gene: TRBJ2-3
v_gene: TRBV20-1
d_gene: .
abundance: few

CDR3nt: TGTGCCAGCAGCTCCGGGCCGACAACTACCTACGAGCAGTACTTC
CDR3aa: CASSSGPTTTYEQYF
j_gene: TRBJ2-7
v_gene: TRBV7-2
d_gene: .
abundance: .

CDR3nt: TGTGCCAGCAGCTTCGGGCCCTCTCCCGACGAGCAGTACTTC
CDR3aa: CASSFGPSPDEQYF
j_gene: TRBJ2-7
v_gene: TRBV7-2
d_gene: .
abundance: many

CDR3nt: TGTGCCAGCAGCCGCCGGGACAGGGGGATGGAAGCTTTCTTT
CDR3aa: CASSRRDRGMEAFF
j_gene: TRBJ1-1
v_gene: TRBV14
d_gene: TRBD1
abundance: many

CDR3nt: TGTGCCAGCAGCTTTCAGAGCTCCTACAATGAGCAGTTCTTC
CDR3aa: CASSFQSSYNEQFF
j_gene: TRBJ2-1
v_gene: TRBV7-2
d_gene: .
abundance: .

CDR3nt: TGTGCCAGCAGCTTACTAGAGAGCTCCTACAATGAGCAGTTCTTC
CDR3aa: CASSLLESSYNEQFF
j_gene: TRBJ2-1
v_gene: TRBV11-2
d_gene: .
abundance: many

CDR3nt: TGCAGCGTTGCAGACAGTTACACAGATACGCAGTATTTT
CDR3aa: CSVADSYTDTQYF
j_gene: TRBJ2-3
v_gene: TRBV29-1
d_gene: .
abundance: many

CDR3nt: TGCAGCGTTTCTACAGGGGTAGAGACCCAGTACTTC
CDR3aa: CSVSTGVETQYF
j_gene: TRBJ2-5
v_gene: TRBV29-1
d_gene: TRBD1
abundance: .

CDR3nt: TGTGCCAGCGGTTTACAAGGGGCCCTTGAAGCTTTCTTT
CDR3aa: CASGLQGALEAFF
j_gene: TRBJ1-1
v_gene: TRBV7-9
d_gene: .
abundance: .

CDR3nt: TGTGCCAGCAGAACTAGCGGGTACACCGGGGAGCTGTTTTTT
CDR3aa: CASRTSGYTGELFF
j_gene: TRBJ2-2
v_gene: TRBV6-1
d_gene: TRBD2
abundance: many

CDR3nt: TGTGCCAGTAGCGGGGCCACAGATACGCAGTATTTT
CDR3aa: CASSGATDTQYF
j_gene: TRBJ2-3
v_gene: TRBV19
d_gene: .
abundance: many

CDR3nt: TGCGCCAGCAGCCAAGGTAGCGGGCCTCCCTACGAGCAGTACTTC
CDR3aa: CASSQGSGPPYEQYF
j_gene: TRBJ2-7
v_gene: TRBV4-1
d_gene: TRBD2
abundance: many

CDR3nt: TGCGCCAGCAGCCAAGAACCTAGCTTCGGAAACACCATATATTTT
CDR3aa: CASSQEPSFGNTIYF
j_gene: TRBJ1-3
v_gene: TRBV4-3
d_gene: .
abundance: many